This TCR beta chain was captured in a study of T cells expressing NK-cell markers (dated by TCRdb to the early 2020s). At the level of the whole study: Three sorted T-cell subsets (CD3+CD56+NKG2C+, CD3+CD56+NKG2C- and CD3+CD56-NKG2C+) from under 10 donors had their TCR beta-chain repertoires profiled. Among the eight sequenced donors, seven were HCMV-seropositive and one was HCMV-seronegative. The study sequenced eight donors, all healthy volunteers chosen at random: three men and five women. Sequencing of the libraries produced 2 x 150 bp reads on Illumina HiSeq 2000/2500, MiSeq or NextSeq. What the study reported, not specific to this receptor: For 5 or 6 donors, the dominant CD3+CD56+NKG2C+ clonotypes were among the top 10 CD8+ clonotypes and accounted for roughly 1.0-8% of CD8+ T cells. Whether the expanded NKG2C-expressing T cell clones were specific for HCMV antigens was left unclear. Those dominant clonotypes were again the most abundant among CD3+CD56-NKG2C+ cells in several donors, at about 25-60.1%.

Data came from an Illumina HiSeq 2000. The TCR beta cDNA libraries were made using 5'RACE template switching, a step that added both a universal primer site and unique molecular identifiers. Priming for cDNA synthesis came from the TCR beta constant segment, and two successive PCR amplification steps followed. The published analysis was carried out like this. MIGEC was used to demultiplex reads and group the reads by UMI, and MiTCR was used to assemble and quantify clonotypes. To exclude erroneous sequences, any TCR cDNA sequence not supported by at least two reads was discarded. The tcR package was used for downstream repertoire analysis, with clonotypes matched between fractions based on CDR3 nucleotide sequence plus V segment. Antigen specificity was annotated against VDJdb with VDJmatch, allowing one amino acid substitution in CDR3. TCRdb reprocessed the public reads and reports one entry per CDR3 protein sequence, without DNA. The V and J calls shown here were made by TCRdb, not taken from the authors' results. This sample's table carries 150,000 to 180,000 distinct CDR3 sequences. 37% of the sample is in the top ten clones.

According to the germline V gene, CDR1 reads MGHDK and CDR2 reads SYGVNS. The CDR3 sequence holds 13 residues, the cysteine and phenylalanine included. No DNA is given. A commercial ELISA kit detecting HCMV-specific IgG in serum was used to determine HCMV serostatus. Ficoll density gradient centrifugation was used to isolate peripheral blood mononuclear cells from blood. Remarks on this clonotype: This receptor's antigen is unknown.

The chain is encoded by TRBV25-1 joined to TRBJ1-1. Sequencing was done on a sample of blood T cells: a sorted CD56 or NKG2C T cell subset, CD4+ or CD8+ T cells, or bulk PBMC T cells (not recorded which). The clonotype comes from a woman in her forties or fifties in good health. Donor details come from another sample of the same person, matched by shared clones. The CDR3 in this case is CASKLQSNTEAFF.